Sequencing of this TCR beta chain was carried out in a study of cytomegalovirus exposure and HLA in healthy donors. The study, taken as a whole, reports: Later analysis showed TCR association rates varying by HLA locus, highest for DRB1 and lowest for HLA-C.

In its sample, this clone was seen once. As yet, its antigen is unknown. This PCR relied on a set of 60 Vbeta primers and 13 Jbeta primers. The method was immunoSEQ multiplex PCR; TCRdb's version includes in-frame clones alone and lacks a portion of them. The repertoire includes some 160,000 clones, around 80% of them detected once, and about 0.72% sits in the top ten. The TCR originated in a woman aged 40 to 50 in good health and CMV-seronegative. Sequencing was performed on PBMCs.

For the CDR3, the DNA is TGTGCCAGCAGCTTAAGGGGCTTATGGGCAACTAATGAAAAACTGTTTTTT. Translation gives CASSLRGLWATNEKLFF. The chain employs TRBV11-2 and TRBJ1-4; D is perhaps TRBD1 (5 bases). Germline V gene lookup returns CDR1 SGHAT and CDR2 FQNNGV. The CDR3 runs to 17 residues. Trimming removed 2 bases at V and 0 bases at J, with 13 bases between.